A single sample gave rise to the 30 T cell receptor beta chains below, sequenced in a study of siplizumab effects on memory and regulatory T cells. Generated by immunoSEQ multiplex PCR, the TCRdb table keeps only in-frame clones and is missing some. The data hold 100,000 or so clones, with about nine tenths observed a single time. The specimen sequenced was non-Treg CD4+ T cells sorted from blood. The receptors were sampled from a human donor in good health.

The gene calls are TRBV15 and TRBJ1-3, with D possibly being TRBD1 (6 bases). Germline V gives CDR1 LNHNV, CDR2 YYDKDF (reference sequence). This CDR3 is 14 amino acids long. The ends were cut back, 4 bases at V and 4 bases at J, with 11 bases in the middle. The CDR3 region has the DNA TGTGCCACCAGCACTGCACAGGGAGGAAACACCATATATTTT. It codes for CATSTAQGGNTIYF.

This clone was recorded only once. V usage is TRBV9 and J usage is TRBJ2-3, with D tentatively TRBD2 (6 bases). Trimming removed 5 bases at V and 2 bases at J, with 9 bases between. The germline gives CDR1 SGDLS, CDR2 YYNGEE. The CDR3 is 13 residues long. The CDR3 DNA follows: TGTGCCAGCAGTTGGGAGGCCACAGATACGCAGTATTTT. It codes for CASSWEATDTQYF.

The chain combines TRBV7-6 with TRBJ1-2, with 7 bases identical to TRBD1. In germline, CDR1 is SGHVS, CDR2 FNYEAQ. The CDR3 totals 14 residues. J lost 5 bases, V lost 5 bases, and 8 bases had no gene match. Here the CDR3 reads CASSPDRAPYGYTF. CDR3 DNA sequence: TGTGCCAGCAGCCCCGACAGGGCCCCTTATGGCTACACCTTC.

CDR3 sequence (DNA): TGTGCCACCTCTCCGACTAATGAAAAACTGTTTTTT. This codes for CATSPTNEKLFF. This chain joins TRBV10-3 and TRBJ1-4; unclear D gene. The V end was cut by 10 bases, the J end by 2 bases, with 8 bases between. The CDR3 is 12 amino acids. Germline loops: CDR1 ENHRY, CDR2 SYGVKD.

The chain couples TRBV18 to TRBJ1-5, with 10 positions matching TRBD1. Germline CDR1 reads KGHSH; CDR2 reads LQKENI. V shed 3 bases, J shed 2 bases, and the junction held 4 bases outside the gene matches. This CDR3 is 16 amino acids long. This CDR3 reads CASSPIGTGGNQPQHF. Written as DNA, the CDR3 is TGTGCCAGCTCACCCATAGGGACAGGGGGCAATCAGCCCCAGCATTTT.

In DNA form, the CDR3 reads TGCAGCGTAGGTGGACAGGTAACAGAGACCCAGTACTTC. Residues: CSVGGQVTETQYF. The chain combines TRBV29-1 with TRBJ2-5; 7 nucleotides agree with TRBD1. Per the germline V gene, CDR1 is SQVTM and CDR2 is ANQGSEA. V shed 6 bases, J shed 4 bases, and the junction held 8 bases outside the gene matches. The CDR3 length is 13 residues.

This chain connects TRBV19 to TRBJ2-5; TRBD2 agrees at 13 bases. The CDR3 covers 13 residues. The V and J ends lost 7 bases and 9 bases, in that order; junction bases with no gene match: 5. CDR1 LNHDA and CDR2 SQIVND come from the germline V gene (reference sequence). The CDR3 region is CASTATSGRAQYF. CDR3 bases: TGTGCCAGTACCGCTACTAGCGGGAGGGCCCAGTACTTC. The full variable domain, its missing parts supplied by reference TRBV19 and TRBJ2-5, is DGGITQSPKYLFRKEGQNVTLSCEQNLNHDAMYWYRQDPGQGLRLIYYSQIVNDFQKGDIAEGYSVSREKKESFPLTVTSAQKNPTAFYLCASTATSGRAQYFGPGTRLLVL.

This clone occurred a few times. This chain connects TRBV7-9 to TRBJ2-2; D gene uncertain. The CDR3 runs 12 residues. Trimming shortened V by 3 bases and J by 5 bases, and 4 bases separated the two germline ends. Per the germline V gene, CDR1 is SEHNR and CDR2 is FQNEAQ (reference sequence). The DNA of the CDR3 is TGTGCCAGCAGCTTGAGAACCGGGGAGCTGTTTTTT. This codes for CASSLRTGELFF.

The chain employs TRBV18 and TRBJ2-6; TRBD1 matches at 7 bases. The CDR3 length is 17 residues. J gave up 4 bases and V 1 base, and 7 bases lay outside the gene matches. Germline V gene sequence: CDR1 KGHSH, CDR2 LQKENI. This CDR3 is CASSPQGATPGANVLTF. The CDR3 coding sequence is TGTGCCAGCTCACCACAGGGGGCGACCCCCGGGGCCAACGTCCTGACTTTC.

CDR3 protein: CASSGQATNEKLFF. The CDR3 DNA is TGCGCCAGCAGCGGGCAAGCAACTAATGAAAAACTGTTTTTT. The V gene is TRBV5-1, the J gene TRBJ1-4; D is unclear. Trimming cost V 4 bases and J 0 bases, with 7 bases left between them. The CDR3 covers 14 residues. Germline CDR1 reads SGHRS; CDR2 reads YFSETQ. The full variable domain, with the rest looked up from reference TRBV5-1 and TRBJ1-4, is KAGVTQTPRYLIKTRGQQVTLSCSPISGHRSVSWYQQTPGQGLQFLFEYFSETQRNKGNFPGRFSGRQFSNSRSEMNVSTLELGDSALYLCASSGQATNEKLFFGSGTQLSVL.

This rearrangement joins TRBV18 to TRBJ2-5; a weak D match, TRBD1 (6 bases). The V end was cut by 3 bases, the J end by 1 base, with 9 bases between. The CDR3 has 14 amino acids. CDR1 KGHSH and CDR2 LQKENI come from the germline V gene. The CDR3 DNA is TGTGCCAGCTCACCGTTGGACAGCCAAGAGACCCAGTACTTC. It encodes CASSPLDSQETQYF.

V usage is TRBV28 and J usage is TRBJ1-2; 8 bases map to TRBD1. The J segment lost 8 bases and the V segment lost 3 bases, leaving 8 bases of the junction unmatched. The CDR3 is 14 amino acids. CDR1 is MDHEN, CDR2 SYDVKM, per germline. CDR3 DNA sequence: TGTGCCAGCAGTTTGTTAGGTAGGACAGGGGGCTACACCTTC. This codes for CASSLLGRTGGYTF.

CDR3 residues: CASSLLGGNTEAFF. The CDR3 DNA follows: TGTGCCAGCAGTTTACTGGGGGGGAACACTGAAGCTTTCTTT. This chain links TRBV28 with TRBJ1-1, with a tentative D call TRBD1 (5 bases). V lost 2 bases and J lost 1, with 8 bases in between. The CDR3 totals 14 residues. Germline V gives CDR1 MDHEN, CDR2 SYDVKM.

The gene calls are TRBV16 and TRBJ1-3; maybe TRBD1 (5 bases). The germline V gene has CDR1 KGHSY and CDR2 FQNENV. The CDR3 is made up of 16 amino acids. V was pared by 2 bases and J by 1 base, with 12 bases between. CDR3 coding DNA: TGTGCCAGCAGCCAAAGGGGCTCAGGGTCTGGAAACACCATATATTTT. Translating it yields CASSQRGSGSGNTIYF.

The chain recombines TRBV5-1 with TRBJ2-1; TRBD2 agrees at 10 bases. The germline CDR1 and CDR2 sequences are SGHRS and YFSETQ. V trimming: 3 bases; J trimming: 5 bases; junction bases outside the gene matches: 8. This CDR3 is 16 amino acids long. CDR3 sequence reads: CASSSTSGRAHNEQFF. CDR3 DNA sequence: TGCGCCAGCAGCTCAACAAGCGGGAGGGCCCACAATGAGCAGTTCTTC.

The chain has TRBV9 and TRBJ1-5; D not certain. This CDR3 region has 15 residues. Germline CDR1 is SGDLS and CDR2 is YYNGEE. Trimming removed 0 bases at V and 0 bases at J, with 7 bases between. CDR3 sequence: CASSVDSYSNQPQHF. DNA of the CDR3: TGTGCCAGCAGCGTAGACAGTTATAGCAATCAGCCCCAGCATTTT.

V is TRBV7-6 and J is TRBJ2-2, with 11 nucleotides matching TRBD1. Germline loops: CDR1 SGHVS, CDR2 FNYEAQ. With V trimmed by 5 bases and J by 6 bases, 14 bases remained unmatched. CDR3 length equals 18 residues. This CDR3 is CASSPTIGQGALAGELFF. For the CDR3, the DNA is TGTGCCAGCAGCCCGACGATTGGACAGGGGGCGCTGGCCGGGGAGCTGTTTTTT.

The genes are TRBV7-3 and TRBJ2-7; D not certain. Germline CDR1 and CDR2: SGHTA and FQGTGA. V lost 5 bases to trimming and J lost 2 bases, with 16 bases between them. The CDR3 totals 15 residues. This CDR3 reads CASSKGNRPTYEQYF. The CDR3 coding sequence is TGTGCCAGCAGCAAAGGCAACAGACCTACCTACGAGCAGTACTTC. The full variable domain, completed using reference TRBV7-3 and TRBJ2-7, is GAGVSQTPSNKVTEKGKYVELRCDPISGHTALYWYRQSLGQGPEFLIYFQGTGAADDSGLPNDRFFAVRPEGSVSTLKIQRTERGDSAVYLCASSKGNRPTYEQYFGPGTRLTVT.

This clone was seen just once. V is TRBV9 and J is TRBJ2-1, with TRBD2 identical over 15 bases. Germline loops: CDR1 SGDLS, CDR2 YYNGEE. V was pared by 6 bases and J by 7 bases, with 5 bases of the junction left unmatched. This CDR3 is 15 amino acids long. CDR3 region: CASTGLAGGLNEQFF. DNA of the CDR3: TGTGCCAGCACCGGACTAGCGGGAGGGCTGAATGAGCAGTTCTTC.

This chain uses TRBV4-3 with TRBJ2-1; weak D call: TRBD2 (6 bases). Looked up from germline, CDR1 is LGHNA and CDR2 is YSLEER. V lost 1 base, J lost 4 bases, and 11 bases lay in between. The CDR3 covers 15 residues. CDR3 DNA: TGCGCCAGCAGCCAAGTTGGAGGGGTATACAATGAGCAGTTCTTC. It codes for CASSQVGGVYNEQFF.

This clone occurred a few times. J is TRBJ2-7 and V is TRBV19; 7 bases line up with TRBD2. Germline V gene data show CDR1 as LNHDA and CDR2 as SQIVND (reference sequence). Trimming cost V 0 bases and J 3 bases; bases outside gene matches: 8. The CDR3 spans 16 residues. CDR3 nucleotides: TGTGCCAGTAGTATAGAATATCTAGCGGAGGGCTACGAGCAGTACTTC. It is translated as CASSIEYLAEGYEQYF.

This clone was observed a single time. This rearrangement joins TRBV29-1 to TRBJ2-7, with 12 positions matching TRBD2. V was pared by 5 bases and J by 7 bases, with 9 bases of the junction left unmatched. This CDR3 has 14 amino acids. The germline V gene has CDR1 SQVTM and CDR2 ANQGSEA. CDR3 DNA sequence: TGCAGCGTTCGGACTAGCGGGACCTCTTGGGAGCAGTACTTC. It is translated as CSVRTSGTSWEQYF.

The chain carries TRBV29-1 and TRBJ2-3, with 16 bases aligning to TRBD2. Germline V CDR1 and CDR2: SQVTM, ANQGSEA. The CDR3 runs to 17 residues. The V gene end was trimmed by 2 bases and the J gene end by 7 bases; junction bases not matched to a gene: 9. CDR3 DNA sequence: TGCAGCGTTGAATTTGGGACTAGCGGGAGGGCCTTATATACGCAGTATTTT. This translates into CSVEFGTSGRALYTQYF.

The chain recombines TRBV6-6 with TRBJ2-2, with TRBD1 matching over 9 bases. V shed 6 bases, J shed 7 bases, and the junction held 6 bases outside the gene matches. The germline CDR1 and CDR2 sequences are MNHNY and SVGAGI (reference sequence). CDR3 length: 14 amino acids. The CDR3 sequence is CASSGQGIGGELFF. For the CDR3, the DNA is TGTGCCAGCAGCGGACAGGGGATTGGCGGGGAGCTGTTTTTT.

The J gene is TRBJ1-2, the V gene TRBV5-4, with 7 bases lining up with TRBD1. This CDR3 has 13 amino acids. Unmatched junction bases numbered 3, after V lost 5 bases and J lost 2 bases. Germline assignment: CDR1 SGHNT and CDR2 YYREEE (reference sequence). CDR3 loop: CASSPDRNYGYTF. For the CDR3, the DNA is TGTGCCAGCAGTCCGGACAGGAACTATGGCTACACCTTC.

This clone occurred once. The genes are TRBV7-8 and TRBJ1-5; D unresolved. This CDR3 contains 14 residues. The V gene's germline CDR1 is SGHVS and CDR2 FQNEAQ. V lost 1 base and J lost 3, with 7 bases in between. The CDR3 here is CASSLDPSNQPQHF. CDR3 coding DNA: TGTGCCAGCAGCTTAGATCCCTCCAATCAGCCCCAGCATTTT.

The rearrangement uses TRBV29-1 and TRBJ1-4, with D possibly TRBD1 on 6 matching bases. Trimming took off 3 bases at V and 9 bases at J, with 11 bases between the two ends. The germline V gene encodes CDR1 SQVTM and CDR2 ANQGSEA. This CDR3 is built from 12 residues. CDR3 in amino acids: CSVEAGVQKLFF. The CDR3 DNA reads TGCAGCGTTGAGGCAGGGGTCCAAAAACTGTTTTTT.

The chain employs TRBV7-8 and TRBJ2-1; no definite D call. The V end was cut by 10 bases, the J end by 6 bases, with 13 bases between. The germline V gene has CDR1 SGHVS and CDR2 FQNEAQ. CDR3 length: 12 amino acids. The CDR3 reads CATQNLGNEQFF. For the CDR3, the DNA is TGTGCCACCCAGAACCTCGGCAATGAGCAGTTCTTC.

CDR3 nucleotides: TGCGCCAGCAGCCATGGACTAGCGGGAGGGGACGAGCAGTACTTC. Amino acid sequence: CASSHGLAGGDEQYF. V usage is TRBV4-1 and J usage is TRBJ2-7; TRBD2 agrees at 15 bases. The V gene end was trimmed by 3 bases and the J gene end by 5 bases; junction bases not matched to a gene: 2. CDR1 MGHRA and CDR2 YSYEKL come from the germline V gene. The CDR3 runs to 15 residues.

V usage is TRBV9 and J usage is TRBJ2-7; D possibly corresponds to TRBD1 (6 bases). Germline CDR1 and CDR2: SGDLS and YYNGEE. The ends were cut back, 4 bases at V and 0 bases at J, with 14 bases in the middle. The CDR3 sequence is 15 residues long. The CDR3 sequence is CASSPQGRSSYEQYF. CDR3 sequence (DNA): TGTGCCAGCAGCCCCCAGGGGCGGAGCTCCTACGAGCAGTACTTC.